The 13 T cell receptor beta chains below all came from one sample that was sequenced in a study of blood T cell repertoires in COVID-19. Produced via immunoSEQ multiplex PCR; TCRdb's table is partial and in-frame only. This sample has 150,000 to 200,000 clones, with roughly 80% found just once. The specimen was peripheral blood. Receptor source: a man in his sixties with acute or convalescent COVID-19.

This chain links TRBV5-1 with TRBJ1-4, with D hard to call. Germline V gene data show CDR1 as SGHRS and CDR2 as YFSETQ. V was pared by 3 bases and J by 5 bases, with 11 bases between. This CDR3 is built from 14 residues. CDR3: CASSSQGSNEKLFF. Here the CDR3 DNA reads TGCGCCAGCAGCTCCCAAGGGAGCAATGAAAAACTGTTTTTT.

A single count supports this clone. The chain links TRBV2 to TRBJ2-5; 11 bases agree with TRBD1. The junction had 4 bases not matched to a gene; V was cut back by 9 bases and J by 4 bases. The V gene's germline CDR1 is SNHLY and CDR2 FYNNEI. The CDR3 has 13 amino acids. The CDR3 DNA is TGTGCCAGTACCGGGACAGGGGGAGAGACCCAGTACTTC. It specifies CASTGTGGETQYF.

The chain joins TRBV30 to TRBJ1-3; tentative D call: TRBD1 (5 bases). The ends were cut back, 3 bases at V and 0 bases at J, with 9 bases in the middle. The length of the CDR3 is 14 residues. The germline gives CDR1 GTSNPN, CDR2 SVGIG (reference sequence). DNA for the CDR3: TGTGCCTGGAGGTTGGACAACTCTGGAAACACCATATATTTT. As protein: CAWRLDNSGNTIYF.

The chain carries TRBV6-2 or TRBV6-3 and TRBJ2-7; the match to TRBD2 covers 8 bases. With V trimmed by 6 bases and J by 11 bases, 18 bases remained unmatched. CDR1 is MNHEY and CDR2 is SVGEGT in the germline V gene. The CDR3 is 15 residues long. CDR3 sequence reads: CASSLTPGTRGLEYF. The CDR3 DNA follows: TGTGCCAGCAGCCTAACCCCCGGGACTAGGGGACTTGAGTACTTC.

The CDR3 bases are TGTGCCAGTAGTAGAGAGCCCGGGACAGGGGTTCAACTGTACTATGGCTACACCTTC. This encodes CASSREPGTGVQLYYGYTF. The gene calls are TRBV19 and TRBJ1-2, with 10 bases lining up with TRBD1. V trimming: 4 bases; J trimming: 3 bases; junction bases outside the gene matches: 17. CDR1 and CDR2 (germline): LNHDA, SQIVND (reference sequence). CDR3 length equals 19 residues.

CDR3 sequence (DNA): TGTGCCAGCAGCTTAGGGGCAGGGGACTATGGCTACACCTTC. Its translation: CASSLGAGDYGYTF. The chain combines TRBV7-2 with TRBJ1-2, with D possibly TRBD1 on 6 matching bases. CDR1 and CDR2 (germline): SGHTA, FQGNSA. This CDR3 has 14 residues. V lost 1 base and J lost 3, with 9 bases in between.

This chain joins TRBV10-3 and TRBJ1-2, with D possibly TRBD1 on 5 matching bases. V was shortened by 4 bases and J by 5 bases, with 11 bases between the two germline ends. The CDR3 is 13 amino acids. Per the germline V gene, CDR1 is ENHRY and CDR2 is SYGVKD. The CDR3 region has the DNA TGTGCCATCAGTGGCTCGACAGATTATGGCTACACCTTC. Its protein is CAISGSTDYGYTF.

In DNA form, the CDR3 reads TGTGCCAGCAGCACAGGATGGGAGCAGTACTTC. Translating gives CASSTGWEQYF. V is TRBV13 and J is TRBJ2-7; the D gene is possibly TRBD1 (5 bases). The V end lost 5 bases, the J end lost 7 bases, and 9 bases lay between the germline ends. Germline V gene sequence: CDR1 PRHDT, CDR2 FYEKMQ (reference sequence). The CDR3 runs to 11 residues.

The gene calls are TRBV24-1 and TRBJ2-1; 8 bases line up with TRBD1. CDR3 length: 15 residues. Germline V gene data show CDR1 as KGHDR and CDR2 as SFDVKD. The junction had 3 bases not matched to a gene; V was cut back by 2 bases and J by 4 bases. CDR3 protein: CATSDSDRDYNEQFF. In DNA form, the CDR3 reads TGTGCCACCAGTGATTCGGACAGGGATTACAATGAGCAGTTCTTC.

The chain employs TRBV11-2 and TRBJ2-5, with 7 bases lining up with TRBD2. This CDR3 contains 14 residues. V trimming: 1 base; J trimming: 5 bases; junction bases outside the gene matches: 4. Germline lookup yields CDR1 SGHAT and CDR2 FQNNGV. The CDR3 loop is CASSLVLGGETQYF. The CDR3 bases are TGTGCCAGCAGCTTAGTACTGGGAGGGGAGACCCAGTACTTC. Using reference TRBV11-2 and TRBJ2-5 for the parts outside the CDR3, the full variable domain is EAGVAQSPRYKIIEKRQSVAFWCNPISGHATLYWYQQILGQGPKLLIQFQNNGVVDDSQLPKDRFSAERLKGVDSTLKIQPAKLEDSAVYLCASSLVLGGETQYFGPGTRLLVL.

This chain uses TRBV19 with TRBJ2-7, with TRBD1 matching over 10 bases. J gave up 4 bases and V 6 bases, and 9 bases lay outside the gene matches. The V gene's germline CDR1 is LNHDA and CDR2 SQIVND (reference sequence). The CDR3 is 15 residues long. CDR3 in amino acids: CASSEAGTGVYEQYF. As DNA, the CDR3 is TGTGCCAGTAGCGAGGCCGGGACAGGGGTGTACGAGCAGTACTTC.

The chain has TRBV2 and TRBJ1-1, with a weak D call TRBD1 (6 bases). V was pared by 1 base and J by 5 bases, with 11 bases between. The CDR3 consists of 14 residues. Germline V lookup: CDR1 SNHLY, CDR2 FYNNEI. DNA of the CDR3: TGTGCCAGCAGTGAAGGCAGGGGAACAACTGAAGCTTTCTTT. Translating gives CASSEGRGTTEAFF.

V and J are TRBV5-4 and TRBJ1-2, with 9 bases fitting TRBD1. The CDR3 has 15 amino acids. The J segment lost 1 base and the V segment lost 4 bases, leaving 5 bases of the junction unmatched. Looked up from germline, CDR1 is SGHNT and CDR2 is YYREEE (reference sequence). This chain's CDR3 is CASSPGTGSNYGYTF. CDR3 sequence (DNA): TGTGCCAGCAGCCCCGGGACAGGGAGTAACTATGGCTACACCTTC.